This T cell receptor (beta chain) emerged from a study of human T cells and chemical hapten exposure. The wider study: Donors were sensitized with 2% DPC on the upper inner arm. Whole-study results and caveats: Expanded TCRs formed significantly more large CDR3 similarity clusters than controls. Alopecia affected the donors, so their immune response may differ from healthy people's.

With 6 bases removed from V and 2 bases from J, the gap between germline ends came to 14 bases. Germline loops: CDR1 MNHEY, CDR2 SVGEGT. This CDR3 is 15 amino acids long. Time point defined: pre-sensitization, week 0. Treatment denoted: therapeutic diphenylcyclopropenone sensitization with weekly scalp DPC. This clonotype was detected only a few times. What it binds is unknown. In the original analysis: Sampled TCR counts reached a median of 95,638 per sample, with values ranging from 23,224 to 690,600. One entry per CDR3 protein, called by TCRdb with MiXCR from the RACE reads. These V and J calls rely on TCRdb rather than the paper's analysis. This sample has around 95,000 distinct CDR3 sequences, with 10% to 12% found just once.

The chain links TRBV6-2 or TRBV6-3 to TRBJ1-3, with D hard to call. The clonotype comes from a woman between 55 and 75 years old with alopecia areata. Some clones in this sample may be carry-over from other donors' samples. The sequenced sample was whole blood, obtained in connection with sensitization to the hapten diphenylcyclopropenone (DPC). CDR3 DNA sequence: TGTGCCAGCAGACGAAGGGCGACGGCTGGAAACACCATATATTTT. It translates to CASRRRATAGNTIYF.